Included here is one T cell receptor beta chain sequence, with context. The antigen remains undetermined. The germline V gene has CDR1 KGHSH and CDR2 LQKENI. Trimming cost V 5 bases and J 0 bases; bases outside gene matches: 8. The CDR3 contains 16 residues. This record comes from a study of monozygotic twins with cystic fibrosis. Study-wide background: Library input was 2.5 to 3.5 micrograms of fragmented DNA, with approximately 15 PCR cycles.

Assay: immunoSEQ multiplex PCR; the TCRdb copy retains only in-frame clones and omits some. Among roughly 30,000 clones listed, roughly 90% were seen once. Study findings and constraints: Unrelated CF individuals shared fewer identical clonotypes than monozygotic CF twins. In 13 of 16 pairs, V gene usage was closest to the co-twin's. Clonality was generally low (median around 0.01), higher in the most severe patients.

V and J are TRBV18 and TRBJ1-1; 8 positions agree with TRBD1. The origin of this receptor is a girl aged 2 to 10 with cystic fibrosis. The sample taken for sequencing was blood. CDR3 nucleotide sequence: TGTGCCAGCTCAGACAGACCGACAGGGGTGAACACTGAAGCTTTCTTT. Amino acid sequence: CASSDRPTGVNTEAFF. Variable domain in full (rest from reference TRBV18 and TRBJ1-1): NAGVMQNPRHLVRRRGQEARLRCSPMKGHSHVYWYRQLPEEGLKFMVYLQKENIIDESGMPKERFSAEFPKEGPSILRIQQVVRGDSAAYFCASSDRPTGVNTEAFFGQGTRLTVV.